One and the same sample provided the 23 T cell receptor beta chains below, sequenced in a study of cytomegalovirus exposure and HLA in healthy donors. Both 60 Vbeta primers and 13 Jbeta primers went into the PCR. Profiling relied on immunoSEQ multiplex PCR, and the TCRdb table lists in-frame clones only, not all of them. The data contain fewer than 200,000 clones, 80% to 85% of them seen just once; the ten biggest clones take up approximately 2%. Input material: PBMCs. Receptors were obtained from a woman aged 25 to 39 in good health and CMV-seronegative.

The chain is built from TRBV28 and TRBJ1-1, with D possibly TRBD1 on 5 matching bases. V was cut by 3 bases and J by 4 bases, with 15 bases left in between. The CDR3 extends over 15 amino acids. The V gene's germline CDR1 is MDHEN and CDR2 SYDVKM. The CDR3 bases are TGTGCCAGCAGTTTTTCGACAGTAGGATTCACTGAAGCTTTCTTT. This encodes CASSFSTVGFTEAFF. Together with reference TRBV28 and TRBJ1-1, the CDR3 gives the full variable domain: DVKVTQSSRYLVKRTGEKVFLECVQDMDHENMFWYRQDPGLGLRLIYFSYDVKMKEKGDIPEGYSVSREKKERFSLILESASTNQTSMYLCASSFSTVGFTEAFFGQGTRLTVV.

The chain employs TRBV4-1 and TRBJ1-2; 7 nucleotides align to TRBD1. Germline V gives CDR1 MGHRA, CDR2 YSYEKL. Trimming cost V 3 bases and J 0 bases; bases outside gene matches: 10. The CDR3 extends over 17 amino acids. CDR3 loop: CASSHIIRDRPNYGYTF. DNA of the CDR3: TGCGCCAGCAGCCACATAATCCGGGACAGACCTAACTATGGCTACACCTTC.

The V gene is TRBV6-6, the J gene TRBJ2-1; TRBD2 matches 12 bases. With V trimmed by 6 bases and J by 9 bases, 9 bases remained unmatched. CDR1 and CDR2 (germline): MNHNY, SVGAGI (reference sequence). This CDR3 has 15 residues. As DNA, the CDR3 is TGTGCCAGCAGGCCCACTAGCGGGAGGATCTTTGAGCAGTTCTTC. Its protein is CASRPTSGRIFEQFF.

The V call is TRBV6-5, the J call TRBJ2-7; 11 bases map to TRBD2. This CDR3 spans 15 amino acids. J lost 0 bases, V lost 5 bases, and 3 bases had no gene match. Germline V gives CDR1 MNHEY, CDR2 SVGAGI. This chain's CDR3 is CASSKTSGNSYEQYF. Written as DNA, the CDR3 is TGTGCCAGCAGTAAGACTAGCGGGAACTCCTACGAGCAGTACTTC.

V usage is TRBV28 and J usage is TRBJ2-2; 9 bases are shared with TRBD1. Germline V gives CDR1 MDHEN, CDR2 SYDVKM. CDR3 length equals 17 residues. The J segment lost 9 bases and the V segment lost 4 bases, leaving 15 bases of the junction unmatched. The chain's CDR3 is CASSSEVDRGGRWELFF. Written as DNA, the CDR3 is TGTGCCAGCAGTTCCGAGGTGGACAGGGGCGGGAGATGGGAGCTGTTTTTT.

This rearrangement joins TRBV2 to TRBJ2-3; the D gene is possibly TRBD1 (6 bases). This CDR3 has 17 amino acids. Germline CDR1 and CDR2: SNHLY and FYNNEI. The V end was cut by 2 bases, the J end by 0 bases, with 15 bases between. The CDR3 coding sequence is TGTGCCAGCAGTGAAAATTCCGACAGGACTAGCACAGATACGCAGTATTTT. Protein: CASSENSDRTSTDTQYF.

J is TRBJ2-1 and V is TRBV12-5, with TRBD1 as a possible D gene (5 bases). The CDR3 covers 17 residues. V was clipped by 0 bases and J by 4 bases, with 16 bases between them. Germline CDR1 reads LGHNT; CDR2 reads FRNRAP. CDR3 region: CASGLVLVRVKYNEQFF. The CDR3 nucleotides are TGTGCTAGTGGTTTGGTACTTGTCAGGGTCAAATACAATGAGCAGTTCTTC.

V gene TRBV2 combines with J gene TRBJ2-4, with 7 positions matching TRBD1. Germline CDR1 is SNHLY and CDR2 is FYNNEI. The CDR3 is made up of 15 amino acids. J gave up 1 base and V 5 bases, and 5 bases lay outside the gene matches. This CDR3 is CASSRDRAAKNIQYF. CDR3 DNA sequence: TGTGCCAGCAGTCGCGACAGGGCGGCCAAAAACATTCAGTACTTC.

The V and J genes are TRBV15 and TRBJ2-1, with TRBD1 matching over 9 bases. V gave up 5 bases and J gave up 3 bases; unmatched junction bases: 5. Germline-derived CDR1 and CDR2 are LNHNV and YYDKDF (reference sequence). This CDR3 is 15 amino acids long. The CDR3 loop reads CATSWGQGNYNEQFF. The CDR3 DNA reads as TGTGCCACCAGCTGGGGACAGGGAAACTACAATGAGCAGTTCTTC.

There are a few counts of this clone. The chain joins TRBV6-6 to TRBJ1-3; perhaps TRBD1 as D (6 bases). Per germline, CDR1 MNHNY and CDR2 SVGAGI (reference sequence). This CDR3 contains 16 residues. Trimming shortened V by 5 bases and J by 0 bases, and 14 bases separated the two germline ends. The CDR3 nucleotides read TGTGCCAGCAGTCCCCCGACAGGTTACTCTGGAAACACCATATATTTT. Protein sequence: CASSPPTGYSGNTIYF.

This rearrangement joins TRBV27 to TRBJ1-2, with 8 bases identical to TRBD1. V dropped 5 bases and J dropped 6; count of bases not matched to a gene: 5. CDR3 size: 13 residues. Germline loops: CDR1 MNHEY, CDR2 SMNVEV (reference sequence). DNA of the CDR3: TGTGCCAGCAGTCCCCAGGGGGCAAATGGCTACACCTTC. Amino acids: CASSPQGANGYTF.

The rearrangement links TRBV5-6 to TRBJ1-4, with D possibly being TRBD1 (6 bases). With 4 bases removed from V and 8 bases from J, the gap between germline ends came to 12 bases. This CDR3 comprises 13 residues. CDR1 SGHDT and CDR2 YYEEEE come from the germline V gene. The CDR3: CASSPGGREKLFF. CDR3 bases: TGTGCCAGCAGCCCGGGGGGGCGGGAAAAACTGTTTTTT.

This rearrangement joins TRBV4-3 to TRBJ2-2; the D gene is possibly TRBD1 (5 bases). The germline gives CDR1 LGHNA, CDR2 YSLEER. Trimming shortened V by 1 base and J by 2 bases, and 11 bases separated the two germline ends. The CDR3 spans 16 residues. In DNA, the CDR3 is TGCGCCAGCAGCCAAGGGAATACAGGAAACACCGGGGAGCTGTTTTTT. This sequence encodes CASSQGNTGNTGELFF.

This clone has just one count. The chain has TRBV6-1 and TRBJ2-1; the match to TRBD2 covers 11 bases. Germline V lookup: CDR1 MNHNS, CDR2 SASEGT. With V trimmed by 6 bases and J by 6 bases, 22 bases remained unmatched. This CDR3 region has 20 residues. The CDR3 DNA reads as TGTGCCAGCAGGGAAATAGCGGGAGGGCCCCAAAACCTGGGGGGCAATGAGCAGTTCTTC. Amino acid sequence: CASREIAGGPQNLGGNEQFF.

The rearrangement uses TRBV28 and TRBJ1-2, with 8 bases fitting TRBD1. J gave up 6 bases and V 3 bases, and 3 bases lay outside the gene matches. The CDR3 sequence is 13 residues long. Germline loops: CDR1 MDHEN, CDR2 SYDVKM. The CDR3 coding sequence is TGTGCCAGCAGTTTCGACAGGGGAGATGGCTACACCTTC. It encodes CASSFDRGDGYTF.

This chain connects TRBV5-1 to TRBJ1-5; no reliable D call. CDR3 size: 8 residues. In germline, CDR1 is SGHRS, CDR2 YFSETQ. In DNA, the CDR3 is TGCCCACTCCGGGGCCAGCATTTT. Translation gives CPLRGQHF.

The J gene is TRBJ1-1, the V gene TRBV27; D might be TRBD1 (5 bases). Trimming took 4 bases from V and 7 from J, leaving 10 bases between them. CDR3 length equals 12 residues. Germline V lookup: CDR1 MNHEY, CDR2 SMNVEV (reference sequence). CDR3 residues: CASSSQGIEAFF. CDR3 bases: TGTGCCAGCAGTTCTCAGGGCATTGAAGCTTTCTTT.

The chain employs TRBV29-1 and TRBJ2-7; maybe TRBD2 (6 bases). The CDR3 contains 15 residues. Germline loops: CDR1 SQVTM, CDR2 ANQGSEA. Deletions cut 4 bases from V and 2 bases from J, with 18 bases between. CDR3 region: CSVALAGSLAYEQYF. The CDR3 nucleotides read TGCAGCGTTGCATTGGCGGGATCGTTAGCCTACGAGCAGTACTTC.

V gene TRBV21-1 combines with J gene TRBJ2-1; whether TRBD2, the table's D call, matches the DNA was not checked. TRBV21-1 is shown as a pseudogene. CDR3 length: 18 amino acids. The CDR3 spells CASSSHETQGRVENEQFF. The CDR3 DNA reads as TGTGCCAGCAGCAGCCATGAAACTCAGGGGAGGGTAGAGAATGAGCAGTTCTTC.

V gene TRBV28 combines with J gene TRBJ2-4, with a tentative D call TRBD1 (5 bases). The germline gives CDR1 MDHEN, CDR2 SYDVKM. This CDR3 is 15 amino acids long. Trimming pared 6 bases from V and 10 bases from J, leaving 22 bases between. The CDR3 here is CASSLGVDAGRIQYF. In DNA, the CDR3 is TGTGCCAGCAGCCTAGGGGTGGATGCAGGACGAATTCAGTACTTC.

This clone was detected once. The genes are TRBV2 and TRBJ2-7, with 8 bases that match TRBD1. The CDR3 has 14 residues. Germline loops: CDR1 SNHLY, CDR2 FYNNEI. With V trimmed by 6 bases and J by 4 bases, 8 bases remained unmatched. The CDR3 coding sequence is TGTGCCAGCAGGACAGGGGTAGTCGTGTACGAGCAGTACTTC. Protein sequence: CASRTGVVVYEQYF.

The CDR3 spells CASSQAENSYEQYF. CDR3 sequence (DNA): TGCGCCAGCAGCCAAGCAGAAAACAGCTACGAGCAGTACTTC. The rearrangement joins TRBV4-1 to TRBJ2-7, with D unresolved. Germline V gene data show CDR1 as MGHRA and CDR2 as YSYEKL. CDR3 size: 14 residues. V lost 1 base to trimming and J lost 3 bases, with 10 bases between them.

This chain joins TRBV7-8 and TRBJ2-3, with 8 bases fitting TRBD1. From germline, CDR1 is SGHVS and CDR2 FQNEAQ. V was pared by 6 bases and J by 7 bases, with 12 bases of the junction left unmatched. The CDR3 runs 15 residues. DNA for the CDR3: TGTGCCAGCAGAGCGGACAGGGCCAACAGGAATACGCAGTATTTT. It specifies CASRADRANRNTQYF.